This TCR beta chain was retrieved from a study of blood T cell repertoires in COVID-19. Study summary: Some COVID-19 samples were acute and others convalescent; all came from the United States, Italy and Spain. Sample material is recorded as cDNA or gDNA derived from T cells, B-cell-depleted T cells, or PBMCs.

The authors' processing: By means of reference gene primer amplification, nucleated cell counts were estimated. Sequencing used immunoSEQ multiplex PCR; TCRdb keeps in-frame clones, though not all of them. The V and J calls and clone size are taken from that table; D and trimming were inferred from the DNA. Found here are some 170,000 clones, 60% to 80% of them singletons; the top ten hold about 28%. V lost 4 bases to trimming and J lost 5 bases, with 11 bases between them. The CDR3 loop spans 13 amino acids. Germline V gene lookup returns CDR1 SGHRS and CDR2 YFSETQ. The clonotype comes from a woman aged 70-85 years with acute or convalescent COVID-19. The source material was peripheral blood. This rearrangement joins TRBV5-1 to TRBJ2-3; D gene uncertain. This chain's CDR3 is CASSPEVRDTQYF. The CDR3 DNA reads TGCGCCAGCAGCCCCGAGGTGAGAGATACGCAGTATTTT.